This T cell receptor beta chain was recorded in a study of shared clonotypes between healthy human individuals. Replicate PCRs run on sorted subsets employed 200 ng DNA, approximately 30,000 T cell genomes. Sequencing used immunoSEQ multiplex PCR; TCRdb keeps in-frame clones, though not all of them. Of hundreds of thousands of clones in the sample, around 86% were seen once. The CDR3 loop spans 14 amino acids. Germline CDR1 reads MNHGY; CDR2 reads SVAAGI. Trimming pared 1 base from V and 0 bases from J, leaving 6 bases between. The sample comprised memory CD8+ T cells sorted from blood. Subset: CD45RO+ cells pooled with CCR7-negative TemRA cells. The sequence came from a young man in good health. The rearrangement uses TRBV6-9 and TRBJ2-5, with D possibly being TRBD2 (5 bases). The CDR3 loop is CASSYFGDQETQYF. CDR3 coding DNA: TGTGCCAGCAGTTATTTCGGGGACCAAGAGACCCAGTACTTC.